A selection of T cell receptor beta chains follows, all from one sample in a study of T cells in Graves' hyperthyroidism and ophthalmopathy. TCRdb re-derived calls from the multiplex PCR reads in MiXCR, one entry per CDR3 protein. Here the sample spans about 480,000 distinct CDR3 sequences, approximately 25% being singletons. The specimen sequenced was blood. Receptors were obtained from a woman aged 25 to 39 with Graves' ophthalmopathy. CDR3s leave out the opening cysteine and the closing phenylalanine or tryptophan.

len: 13
j_gene: TRBJ1-2
v_gene: TRBV7-2
CDR3aa: ASSLGSSGAYGYT

len: 11
j_gene: TRBJ1-1
v_gene: TRBV25-1
CDR3aa: ASSEYSRGYAF

len: 15
j_gene: TRBJ2-6
v_gene: TRBV6-2/TRBV6-3
CDR3aa: ASRKDRTSSGANVLT

len: 13
j_gene: TRBJ1-3
v_gene: TRBV9
CDR3aa: ASSVEGGSGNTIY

len: 16
j_gene: TRBJ1-2
v_gene: TRBV11-2
CDR3aa: ASSSPLAGRAPAYGYT

len: 12
j_gene: TRBJ1-2
v_gene: TRBV12-3/TRBV12-4
CDR3aa: ASRGQGGTYGYT

len: 11
j_gene: TRBJ2-5
v_gene: TRBV12-3/TRBV12-4
CDR3aa: ASKRVGPETQY

len: 9
j_gene: TRBJ2-7
v_gene: TRBV20-1
CDR3aa: SVPRQYEQY

len: 12
j_gene: TRBJ1-1
v_gene: TRBV6-1
CDR3aa: ASSRPGLYSGAF

len: 14
j_gene: TRBJ1-1
v_gene: TRBV19
CDR3aa: ASSTRDRVKGWGAF

len: 11
j_gene: TRBJ2-7
v_gene: TRBV20-1
CDR3aa: SASPGRQREQY

len: 11
j_gene: TRBJ2-5
v_gene: TRBV20-1
CDR3aa: SARDGVKGTQY

len: 12
j_gene: TRBJ1-1
v_gene: TRBV6-1
CDR3aa: ASSEWAGASEAF

len: 14
j_gene: TRBJ2-5
v_gene: TRBV6-1
CDR3aa: ASSPHLRGFGETQY

len: 12
j_gene: TRBJ2-2
v_gene: TRBV2
CDR3aa: AKEGGGPDGELF

len: 12
j_gene: TRBJ2-2
v_gene: TRBV7-8
CDR3aa: ASSLALQGGELF

len: 10
j_gene: TRBJ1-1
v_gene: TRBV12-3/TRBV12-4
CDR3aa: ASGGGDTEAF

len: 13
j_gene: TRBJ1-5
v_gene: TRBV7-2
CDR3aa: ASSLSGTGGQPQH

len: 12
j_gene: TRBJ1-5
v_gene: TRBV7-2
CDR3aa: ASSLGLDNQPQH

len: 13
j_gene: TRBJ2-7
v_gene: TRBV20-1
CDR3aa: SALAGGQSSYEQY

len: 11
j_gene: TRBJ2-5
v_gene: TRBV27
CDR3aa: ASGTPPGETQY

len: 14
j_gene: TRBJ2-7
v_gene: TRBV27
CDR3aa: ASSSRDGQKRYEQY

len: 13
j_gene: TRBJ2-7
v_gene: TRBV20-1
CDR3aa: SARDQVAGGLKQY

len: 14
j_gene: TRBJ2-7
v_gene: TRBV11-1
CDR3aa: ASSWWDRDYPYEQY

len: 13
j_gene: TRBJ2-7
v_gene: TRBV28
CDR3aa: ASSPQRGQPYEQY

len: 12
j_gene: TRBJ2-3
v_gene: TRBV20-1
CDR3aa: SAPSDWRTDTQY

len: 13
j_gene: TRBJ1-5
v_gene: TRBV2
CDR3aa: ASRTDVYSNQPQH

len: 12
j_gene: TRBJ1-1
v_gene: TRBV6-5
CDR3aa: ASSYAGTGTEAF

len: 11
j_gene: TRBJ1-2
v_gene: TRBV10-3
CDR3aa: AIRPQGAEGYT